These 9 T cell receptor beta chains were all obtained from the same sample, sequenced in a study of OX40 agonist ivuxolimab in advanced cancers. Sequencing was performed with immunoSEQ multiplex PCR; in TCRdb, only in-frame clones are kept and a portion is missing. The sample yields 23,000 or so clones, nearly 90% seen once. The sample consisted of CD4+ or CD8+ T cells sorted from blood, taken in a trial of the OX40 agonist ivuxolimab. Every receptor here comes from an adult with an advanced solid tumor such as melanoma, head and neck, liver or kidney cancer.

The chain has TRBV6-1 and TRBJ1-2; D might be TRBD1 (5 bases). In germline, CDR1 is MNHNS, CDR2 SASEGT. The CDR3 is made up of 12 amino acids. Deletions cut 2 bases from V and 7 bases from J, with 8 bases between. CDR3 sequence (DNA): TGTGCCAGCAGTGAATACGGGGGTGGCTACACCTTC. As protein: CASSEYGGGYTF.

The chain carries TRBV6-4 and TRBJ2-2; D not resolved. CDR3 length equals 13 residues. V was pared by 5 bases and J by 4 bases, with 8 bases between. Germline V gene lookup returns CDR1 MRHNA and CDR2 SNTAGT. CDR3 amino acids: CASSPIGTGELFF. CDR3 nucleotide sequence: TGTGCCAGCAGTCCTATCGGCACCGGGGAGCTGTTTTTT.

The chain links TRBV5-1 to TRBJ2-5; TRBD2 matches 8 bases. The V gene end was trimmed by 4 bases and the J gene end by 5 bases; junction bases not matched to a gene: 10. CDR1 and CDR2 (germline): SGHRS, YFSETQ. The CDR3 is 15 residues long. The CDR3, as DNA: TGCGCCAGCAGCCCCCCCGGCGGGAGGAGGGAGACCCAGTACTTC. Its translation: CASSPPGGRRETQYF.

The rearrangement uses TRBV6-5 and TRBJ2-7; D is possibly TRBD1 (5 bases). Trimming left V 0 bases short and J 7 bases short, with 7 bases between. Germline CDR1 reads MNHEY; CDR2 reads SVGAGI. The CDR3 consists of 12 residues. CDR3 in DNA: TGTGCCAGCAGTTACTCGGGGCGTGAGCAGTACTTC. Translating gives CASSYSGREQYF.

This chain links TRBV12-5 with TRBJ2-7; 11 positions agree with TRBD2. This CDR3 comprises 20 residues. V shed 0 bases and J 3 bases; nucleotides not matched to a gene: 16. CDR1 LGHNT and CDR2 FRNRAP come from the germline V gene. The DNA for the CDR3 is TGTGCTAGTGGTTTGGTACACATGGAGGGACTAGCGGATACTAACTACGAGCAGTACTTC. Protein product: CASGLVHMEGLADTNYEQYF.

The CDR3 DNA is TGTGCCAGCAGCTCTCCCGCTTCGAACAGGGTCACCGGGGAGCTGTTTTTT. Translating gives CASSSPASNRVTGELFF. V is TRBV7-6 and J is TRBJ2-2; TRBD1 might be the D (6 bases). Trimming took off 4 bases at V and 4 bases at J, with 19 bases between the two ends. This CDR3 has 17 residues. Germline CDR1 is SGHVS and CDR2 is FNYEAQ.

The chain combines TRBV7-8 with TRBJ2-7; no definite D call. CDR3 length equals 13 residues. Germline CDR1 reads SGHVS; CDR2 reads FQNEAQ. Trimming stripped 5 bases from V and 2 bases from J, with 10 bases between. CDR3 in DNA: TGTGCCAGCAGCCACGGGCCTACCTACGAGCAGTACTTC. As protein: CASSHGPTYEQYF.

V gene TRBV7-8 combines with J gene TRBJ2-1, with a possible D match to TRBD2 (6 bases). Germline CDR1 is SGHVS and CDR2 is FQNEAQ. Between the trimmed V and J ends, which lost 5 bases and 5 bases, there was a span of 13 bases. The CDR3 loop spans 14 amino acids. The CDR3 sequence is CASSGRDLDNEQFF. DNA of the CDR3: TGTGCCAGCAGCGGCCGGGACTTAGACAATGAGCAGTTCTTC. Supplemented by reference TRBV7-8 and TRBJ2-1, the full variable domain reads GAGVSQSPRYKVAKRGQDVALRCDPISGHVSLFWYQQALGQGPEFLTYFQNEAQLDKSGLPSDRFFAERPEGSVSTLKIQRTQQEDSAVYLCASSGRDLDNEQFFGPGTRLTVL.

This chain connects TRBV2 to TRBJ2-7; D unclear. The CDR3 runs to 12 residues. V was trimmed by 4 bases and J by 6 bases, leaving 10 bases between them. The germline gives CDR1 SNHLY, CDR2 FYNNEI. This chain's CDR3 is CASSGKFLEQYF. In DNA, the CDR3 is TGTGCCAGCAGTGGAAAGTTCCTCGAGCAGTACTTC. Using reference TRBV2 and TRBJ2-7 for the parts outside the CDR3, the full variable domain is EPEVTQTPSHQVTQMGQEVILRCVPISNHLYFYWYRQILGQKVEFLVSFYNNEISEKSEIFDDQFSVERPDGSNFTLKIRSTKLEDSAMYFCASSGKFLEQYFGPGTRLTVT.